The 12 T cell receptor beta chains below were found in one sample sequenced in a study of OX40 agonist ivuxolimab in advanced cancers. The protocol was immunoSEQ multiplex PCR, while the TCRdb copy is restricted to in-frame clones and leaves out a portion. The data show 65,000 to 80,000 clones, 70% to 90% seen once. Source: CD4+ or CD8+ T cells sorted from blood, taken in a trial of the OX40 agonist ivuxolimab. These receptors originate from an adult with an advanced solid tumor such as melanoma, head and neck, liver or kidney cancer.

As for this clone: A read error may account for a junction end that differs from germline. Within the sample, other DNA sequences also encode this same CDR3. The V gene is TRBV9, the J gene TRBJ2-3; TRBD2 aligns across 9 bases. CDR1 and CDR2 (germline): SGDLS, YYNGEE. The CDR3 contains 15 residues. CDR3 in amino acids: CASSVGGRAGDTQYF. The CDR3, as DNA: TGTGCCAGCAGCGTAGGCGGGAGGGCCGGAGATACGCAGTACTTT. The full variable domain, rest sourced from reference TRBV9 and TRBJ2-3, is DSGVTQTPKHLITATGQRVTLRCSPRSGDLSVYWYQQSLDQGLQFLIQYYNGEERAKGNILERFSAQQFPDLHSELNLSSLELGDSALYFCASSVGGRAGDTQYFGPGTRLTVL.

This chain uses TRBV10-2 with TRBJ2-1, with a weak D call TRBD2 (5 bases). Trimming removed 3 bases from V and 11 bases from J, with 11 bases in between. In germline, CDR1 is WSHSY, CDR2 SAAADI. This CDR3 region has 12 residues. The CDR3 region is CASSDYLAQQFF. CDR3 nucleotides: TGCGCCAGCAGTGACTACCTAGCACAGCAGTTCTTC.

The V and J genes are TRBV30 and TRBJ1-1, with D possibly matching TRBD1 (6 bases). Germline V gene data show CDR1 as GTSNPN and CDR2 as SVGIG (reference sequence). The CDR3 has 16 amino acids. With 2 bases removed from V and 0 bases from J, the gap between germline ends came to 16 bases. The CDR3 protein is CAWSIGTTMLNTEAFF. As DNA, the CDR3 is TGTGCCTGGAGTATTGGGACAACAATGTTGAACACTGAAGCTTTCTTT.

The rearrangement links TRBV30 to TRBJ1-1; TRBD1 aligns across 9 bases. Germline V gene sequence: CDR1 GTSNPN, CDR2 SVGIG (reference sequence). The V segment lost 3 bases and the J segment 4 bases; nucleotides outside the gene matches: 6. The CDR3 is 14 residues long. Written as DNA, the CDR3 is TGTGCCTGGAGGACGGGACAGGGAGGCACTGAAGCTTTCTTT. Translated, it gives CAWRTGQGGTEAFF.

The chain couples TRBV7-9 to TRBJ2-5, with D tentatively TRBD1 (6 bases). The CDR3 extends over 15 amino acids. Germline lookup yields CDR1 SEHNR and CDR2 FQNEAQ (reference sequence). The V end was cut by 4 bases, the J end by 1 base, with 13 bases between. The CDR3 sequence: CASSSGTDSQETQYF. CDR3 DNA sequence: TGTGCCAGCAGCTCAGGGACGGACAGCCAAGAGACCCAGTACTTC.

In its sample, this clone was seen once. The chain recombines TRBV4-2 with TRBJ1-1; D may be TRBD1 (5 bases). This CDR3 is built from 15 residues. The V gene's germline CDR1 is LGHNA and CDR2 YNFKEQ. V dropped 2 bases and J dropped 7 bases, with 17 bases sitting between them. The DNA for the CDR3 is TGTGCCAGCAGCCAACAGGGCCCTTTTGGGGGTGAAGCTTTCTTT. This codes for CASSQQGPFGGEAFF.

This clone was seen a handful of times. V gene TRBV4-1 combines with J gene TRBJ1-2; D unresolved. Germline CDR1 MGHRA, CDR2 YSYEKL. There are 13 residues in the CDR3. Deletions cut 5 bases from V and 6 bases from J, with 13 bases between. CDR3 loop: CASSTYSGDGYTF. DNA of the CDR3: TGCGCCAGCAGCACTTACAGCGGAGATGGCTACACCTTC.

This sequence joins TRBV6-6 and TRBJ2-7, with TRBD2 matching 7 bases. V lost 4 bases to trimming and J lost 4 bases; unmatched junction nucleotides: 4. The germline V gene has CDR1 MNHNY and CDR2 SVGAGI (reference sequence). The CDR3 runs to 13 residues. The CDR3 bases are TGTGCCAGCAGTTCAGAGCGGGAATACGAGCAGTACTTC. It translates to CASSSEREYEQYF.

The chain employs TRBV7-9 and TRBJ2-1, with 11 bases identical to TRBD2. Germline CDR1 and CDR2: SEHNR and FQNEAQ (reference sequence). With V trimmed by 5 bases and J by 4 bases, 7 bases remained unmatched. CDR3 length: 16 residues. Here the CDR3 reads CASSPVSGRAYNEQFF. The CDR3 DNA reads TGTGCCAGCAGCCCGGTTAGCGGGAGGGCTTACAATGAGCAGTTCTTC.

This clone has just a few counts. The CDR3 region is CASEPRSSYEQYF. Here the CDR3 DNA reads TGTGCCAGCGAGCCAAGGAGCTCCTACGAGCAGTACTTC. This chain joins TRBV7-9 and TRBJ2-7, with no clear D. The germline V gene encodes CDR1 SEHNR and CDR2 FQNEAQ (reference sequence). The CDR3 runs to 13 residues. The germline V and J ends were trimmed by 8 bases and 0 bases, with 11 bases remaining between them.

CDR3 nucleotide sequence: TGTGCCACGGGAAAGCGAGGGGCTGACTATGGCTACACCTTC. It is translated as CATGKRGADYGYTF. V gene TRBV27 combines with J gene TRBJ1-2, with D possibly TRBD1 on 5 matching bases. The CDR3 length is 14 residues. V shed 10 bases and J shed 3 bases, with 18 bases lying between them. CDR1 is MNHEY and CDR2 is SMNVEV in the germline V gene (reference sequence).

The chain has TRBV5-4 and TRBJ2-3; D gene uncertain. The CDR3 covers 12 residues. CDR1 is SGHNT and CDR2 is YYREEE in the germline V gene (reference sequence). Trimming shortened V by 2 bases and J by 6 bases, and 7 bases separated the two germline ends. Here the CDR3 reads CASSLYDDTQYF. CDR3 nucleotides: TGTGCCAGCAGCTTATATGACGATACGCAGTATTTT.